This T cell receptor (beta chain) was recorded in a study of blood T cell repertoires in COVID-19. The CDR3 length is 14 residues. Trimming cost V 7 bases and J 3 bases; bases outside gene matches: 7. The germline V gene has CDR1 SGHRS and CDR2 YFSETQ. A single count supports this clone. The protocol was immunoSEQ multiplex PCR, while the TCRdb copy is restricted to in-frame clones and leaves out a portion. This sample has approximately 210,000 clones; under 95% occur once, and the top ten carry around 1.2%. This chain connects TRBV5-1 to TRBJ2-5, with 9 positions matching TRBD2. Sequencing was done on a sample of peripheral blood. The sequence came from a man aged 25-45 years with acute or convalescent COVID-19. The CDR3 coding sequence is TGCGCCAGCTATATAGGGACTAGCAAAGAGACCCAGTACTTC. Amino acids: CASYIGTSKETQYF. The whole variable domain, filled in from reference TRBV5-1 and TRBJ2-5, reads KAGVTQTPRYLIKTRGQQVTLSCSPISGHRSVSWYQQTPGQGLQFLFEYFSETQRNKGNFPGRFSGRQFSNSRSEMNVSTLELGDSALYLCASYIGTSKETQYFGPGTRLLVL.